The TCR beta chain under discussion was sequenced for a study of memory CD4+ T cells and cytomegalovirus serostatus (dated by TCRdb to between 2019 and 2020). Turning to the overall study: A total of about 33 healthy Belgian adults, of whom 9 were CMV seropositive and approximately 24 were CMV seronegative, were included in the cohort. CD4+ memory TCRbeta repertoires of a Belgian cohort with known cytomegalovirus serostatus were sequenced in order to replicate a published TCR-based CMV serostatus classifier. Overall results and qualifications from the work: CMV serostatus prediction reached a median bootstrapped AUC of approximately 0.96 with the original framework and about 0.93 with a US-trained random forest. Only CD4+CD45RO+ memory cells were sequenced, in contrast to the original study, which included naive and memory CD4+ and CD8+ populations. On the Belgian cohort, the classifier based on the original framework reached a median bootstrapped AUC of roughly 0.96, with a 95% CI of 0.76-1.00. Of fewer than 200 previously reported CMV-associated TCRbeta sequences, about 62 appeared in the CD4+ memory repertoires, each in one to five individuals. The results were interpreted as suggesting that the CMV-associated TCR signature is mostly present in the CD4+ memory repertoire.

This clone came up once. The clone's antigen remains unknown. It has no much larger one-base neighbor in the sample; base qualities were not kept. According to the germline V gene, CDR1 reads KGHSH and CDR2 reads LQKENI. Including cysteine and phenylalanine, the CDR3 has 13 amino acids. Only the CDR3 portion is preserved as DNA: 39 bases, with reading frame beginning at the first base. V sheds 5 bases and J sheds 4 bases, leaving 9 bases between their ends. Genomic DNA was extracted from sorted cells with the Quick-DNA Microprep Kit. Amplification of TCRbeta DNA was done with the immunoSEQ hsTCRbeta kit, following the protocol from the manufacturer. TCRbeta libraries were sequenced on an Illumina MiSeq instrument. In the authors' own workflow: Following removal of out-of-frame sequences, around 2,300,000 distinct TCRbeta sequences were retained, with an average of about 61,000 per individual. Each individual was scored using the number of 170 or so previously reported CMV-associated TCRbeta sequences that the individual carried and the total number of productive distinct TCRbeta sequences. A beta-binomial model was reimplemented in Python, and scikit-learn random forests with default parameters were trained on US cohort data. On the Belgian cohort, classifier performance was reported as the median AUC, along with percentile confidence intervals, across 10,000 bootstrap iterations. TCRdb limited this immuneACCESS table to in-frame rearrangements with V and J called. A share of clones is missing; checked studies link under half to unresolved V genes, and the rest is unexplained. Clone size and the V and J calls come from that table; the DNA yielded D and trimming. The sample yields some 73,000 clones; just under 80% were counted once. The top ten hold 2% to 3% of the sample.

Single viable CD3+CD4+CD8-CD45RO+ cells were sorted as memory CD4+ T cells on a FACSAria II. CMV serostatus was determined using a Roche Elecsys assay that detects serum IgG against CMV pp150, pp28, p38 and p52. After thawing, total CD4+ T cells were enriched by positive selection with CD4 magnetic microbeads. The samples came from a different study that was designed specifically to examine the CD4+ T cell memory repertoire. Following standard operating procedures, peripheral blood mononuclear cells were isolated and cryopreserved, while serum was kept at -80 degrees C. CD3-PerCP (BW264/56), CD4-APC (RPA-T4), CD45RO-PE (UCHT1) and CD8-Pacific Orange (3B5) antibodies were used for staining, and non-viable cells were excluded with Sytox blue.

The source of this sequence is an adult in good health and CMV-seropositive. The rearranged chain carries TRBV18 and TRBJ1-5, and possibly TRBD1, on 6 matching bases. The material sequenced was memory CD4+ T cells from blood. The sequenced DNA: TGTGCCAGCTCAGCAGACAGGAATCAGCCCCAGCATTTT. It is translated as CASSADRNQPQHF.